This TCR beta chain was identified during a study of brain metastases from non-small cell lung cancer. Study results and caveats: Paired brain metastases and primary tumors largely shared TCR repertoires. Compared with primary tumors, brain metastases showed less T-cell infiltration. In about 60% of brain metastases, T-cell clones were expanded compared with matched primary tumors.

Using immunoSEQ multiplex PCR, the repertoire was profiled, and TCRdb retains in-frame clones only, with some absent. The sample lists approximately 6,400 clones, roughly 80% seen once, with about 7% in the top ten. CDR1 is MDHEN, CDR2 SYDVKM, per germline. The CDR3 is 11 amino acids. The J segment lost 11 bases and the V segment lost 5 bases, leaving 5 bases of the junction unmatched. As concerns this clone: Antigen unknown.

This receptor was obtained from a donor older than 35 with non-small cell lung cancer. Sample: primary lung tumor tissue. This chain uses TRBV28 with TRBJ1-1; 7 nucleotides align to TRBD1. CDR3 DNA: TGTGCCAGCAGTCGGACAGGCCTGGCTTTCTTT. This translates into CASSRTGLAFF. The variable domain in full, with the rest retrieved from reference TRBV28 and TRBJ1-1, is DVKVTQSSRYLVKRTGEKVFLECVQDMDHENMFWYRQDPGLGLRLIYFSYDVKMKEKGDIPEGYSVSREKKERFSLILESASTNQTSMYLCASSRTGLAFFGQGTRLTVV.